These T cell receptor beta chains were read from a single sample in a study of T-cell memory formation after mild COVID-19. TCRdb recomputed calls from the 5' RACE reads with MiXCR, one row per CDR3 protein. Of some 86,000 distinct CDR3 sequences listed, more than 20% were seen once; the top ten hold less than 55%. Sequenced input: PBMCs or a T cell subset sorted from them (not recorded which). The receptor set was obtained from a young man who had mild COVID-19 (a few samples of this study predate the infection). Cell type and time point are not known. The CDR3 runs from the conserved cysteine through the conserved F or W. Each record gives: V gene, J gene, D gene, clone size, CDR3 DNA, CDR3 protein. D genes are given only for firm matches. Only some rows state a clone size, as once, few, many or a class for expanded clones.

v_gene: TRBV24-1; j_gene: TRBJ2-1; d_gene: .; abundance: .; CDR3nt: TGTGCCAGCAGTGAGGGGGATTTGACAGTCTCCTACAATGAGCAGTTCTTC; CDR3aa: CASSEGDLTVSYNEQFF
v_gene: TRBV4-1; j_gene: TRBJ2-7; d_gene: TRBD2; abundance: .; CDR3nt: TGCGCCAGCAGCCAGCCTGGAGCGGGGGTCTTCTACGAGCAGTACTTC; CDR3aa: CASSQPGAGVFYEQYF
v_gene: TRBV6-5; j_gene: TRBJ2-1; d_gene: .; abundance: few; CDR3nt: TGTGCCAGCAAGGCCTCCGGGTTCAGTGAGCAGTTCTTC; CDR3aa: CASKASGFSEQFF
v_gene: TRBV20-1; j_gene: TRBJ2-7; d_gene: TRBD2; abundance: few; CDR3nt: TGCAGTGCATTGAGCGGGGGCCTGACCTACGAGCAGTACTTC; CDR3aa: CSALSGGLTYEQYF
v_gene: TRBV9; j_gene: TRBJ2-2; d_gene: .; abundance: .; CDR3nt: TGTGCCAGCAGCGAGCCCTTAGGGGCCGGGGAGCTGTTTTTT; CDR3aa: CASSEPLGAGELFF
v_gene: TRBV4-3; j_gene: TRBJ2-3; d_gene: .; abundance: .; CDR3nt: TGCGCCAGCAGCCAAGATCGCGGGATCACAGATACGCAGTATTTT; CDR3aa: CASSQDRGITDTQYF
v_gene: TRBV6-5; j_gene: TRBJ2-3; d_gene: .; abundance: few; CDR3nt: TGTGCCAGCAGCTCCGGGACTCCCGGCACAGATACGCAGTATTTT; CDR3aa: CASSSGTPGTDTQYF
v_gene: TRBV9; j_gene: TRBJ1-1; d_gene: .; abundance: .; CDR3nt: TGTGCCAGCAGCCCGCCGCGGGGCACTGAAGCTTTCTTT; CDR3aa: CASSPPRGTEAFF
v_gene: TRBV7-3; j_gene: TRBJ2-3; d_gene: .; abundance: .; CDR3nt: TGTGCCAGCAGCCAATCTGGGACCGCCACAGATACGCAGTATTTT; CDR3aa: CASSQSGTATDTQYF
v_gene: TRBV4-1; j_gene: TRBJ2-7; d_gene: TRBD2; abundance: few; CDR3nt: TGCGCCAGCAGCCAAGGGCTAGCGGGCTACGAGCAGTACTTC; CDR3aa: CASSQGLAGYEQYF
v_gene: TRBV28; j_gene: TRBJ1-1; d_gene: TRBD1; abundance: .; CDR3nt: TGTGCCAGCAGTCCGACAGGGCGTGATAGCACTGAAGCTTTCTTT; CDR3aa: CASSPTGRDSTEAFF
v_gene: TRBV12-3/TRBV12-4; j_gene: TRBJ2-3; d_gene: .; abundance: few; CDR3nt: TGTGCCAGCAGTCCGCTAGATACGCAGTATTTT; CDR3aa: CASSPLDTQYF
v_gene: TRBV27; j_gene: TRBJ1-4; d_gene: .; abundance: few; CDR3nt: TGTGCCAGCAGTTCCCGCTCCGGGTACACTAAGGAAAAACTGTTTTTT; CDR3aa: CASSSRSGYTKEKLFF
v_gene: TRBV20-1; j_gene: TRBJ2-3; d_gene: .; abundance: .; CDR3nt: TGCAGTGCTAGAATTGGGTGGGGCACAGATACGCAGTATTTT; CDR3aa: CSARIGWGTDTQYF
v_gene: TRBV4-1; j_gene: TRBJ2-2; d_gene: .; abundance: .; CDR3nt: TGCGCCAGCAGCCAGTTAGCGAACACCGGGGAGCTGTTTTTT; CDR3aa: CASSQLANTGELFF
v_gene: TRBV5-1; j_gene: TRBJ2-5; d_gene: .; abundance: few; CDR3nt: TGCGCCAGCAGCTTGGATTGGACAACGTGGACCCAGTACTTC; CDR3aa: CASSLDWTTWTQYF
v_gene: TRBV10-3; j_gene: TRBJ1-3; d_gene: TRBD1; abundance: .; CDR3nt: TGTGCCATCAGTGGGACAGGGCCCTCTGGAAACACCATATATTTT; CDR3aa: CAISGTGPSGNTIYF
v_gene: TRBV18; j_gene: TRBJ2-7; d_gene: .; abundance: .; CDR3nt: TGTGCCAGCTCAAGCCCAGGGGACCGCTACGAGCAGTACTTC; CDR3aa: CASSSPGDRYEQYF
v_gene: TRBV6-5; j_gene: TRBJ1-6; d_gene: .; abundance: .; CDR3nt: TGTGCCAGCAGTTACTCCTTAGGGAACAATTCACCCCTCCACTTT; CDR3aa: CASSYSLGNNSPLHF
v_gene: TRBV12-3/TRBV12-4; j_gene: TRBJ2-7; d_gene: .; abundance: many; CDR3nt: TGTGCCAGCCGTGCATCAGGGACATGGCAAGAGCAGTACTTC; CDR3aa: CASRASGTWQEQYF
v_gene: TRBV9; j_gene: TRBJ2-1; d_gene: TRBD2; abundance: few; CDR3nt: TGTGCCAGCGCGGGAGGGGTTGGGGGTGAGCAGTTCTTC; CDR3aa: CASAGGVGGEQFF
v_gene: TRBV4-1; j_gene: TRBJ2-4; d_gene: .; abundance: .; CDR3nt: TGCGCCAGCAGCTACGGTGGGGCAGCCAAAAACATTCAGTACTTC; CDR3aa: CASSYGGAAKNIQYF
v_gene: TRBV5-6; j_gene: TRBJ1-2; d_gene: .; abundance: .; CDR3nt: TGTGCCAGCAGCTTGGGGACAGCTAATAACTATGGCTACACCTTC; CDR3aa: CASSLGTANNYGYTF
v_gene: TRBV27; j_gene: TRBJ1-1; d_gene: .; abundance: many; CDR3nt: TGTGCCAGCGGGGCCCTAGGACCGTCTGGGGCTTTCTTT; CDR3aa: CASGALGPSGAFF
v_gene: TRBV27; j_gene: TRBJ2-1; d_gene: TRBD2; abundance: few; CDR3nt: TGTGCCAGCAGTTTAGACCGACTAGCGGGGGCTGATAGGTCCTACAATGAGCAGTTCTTC; CDR3aa: CASSLDRLAGADRSYNEQFF
v_gene: TRBV6-2/TRBV6-3; j_gene: TRBJ2-3; d_gene: .; abundance: few; CDR3nt: TGTGCCAGCAGTCACTCCGATACGCAGTATTTT; CDR3aa: CASSHSDTQYF
v_gene: TRBV20-1; j_gene: TRBJ2-7; d_gene: .; abundance: .; CDR3nt: TGCAGTGCTAGAGACCCGGACTTTATCTACGAGCAGTACTTC; CDR3aa: CSARDPDFIYEQYF
v_gene: TRBV24-1; j_gene: TRBJ2-1; d_gene: TRBD1; abundance: many; CDR3nt: TGTGCCACCAGTGATGGGTCCGGGACAGCGAGCTCCTACAATGAGCAGTTCTTC; CDR3aa: CATSDGSGTASSYNEQFF
v_gene: TRBV7-9; j_gene: TRBJ1-1; d_gene: .; abundance: few; CDR3nt: TGTGCCAGCAGCCTAGCCCGGACAGCCCTTGGGGCTGAAGCTTTCTTT; CDR3aa: CASSLARTALGAEAFF
v_gene: TRBV9; j_gene: TRBJ2-3; d_gene: .; abundance: .; CDR3nt: TGTGCCAGCAGCGAACGTCGGGGACGAGAACTCGATGATACGCAGTATTTT; CDR3aa: CASSERRGRELDDTQYF
v_gene: TRBV6-4; j_gene: TRBJ2-3; d_gene: .; abundance: many; CDR3nt: TGTGCCAGCAGTGACAAAACAGGGAGCGGCACAGATACGCAGTATTTT; CDR3aa: CASSDKTGSGTDTQYF
v_gene: TRBV11-2; j_gene: TRBJ2-4; d_gene: TRBD1; abundance: few; CDR3nt: TGTGCCAGCAGCCCAGGGACAGCCAATCTAGCCAAAAACATTCAGTACTTC; CDR3aa: CASSPGTANLAKNIQYF
v_gene: TRBV15; j_gene: TRBJ2-2; d_gene: .; abundance: few; CDR3nt: TGTGCCACCAGCAGAGATCGAAACAGCGAGAACACCGGGGAGCTGTTTTTT; CDR3aa: CATSRDRNSENTGELFF
v_gene: TRBV6-2/TRBV6-3; j_gene: TRBJ2-7; d_gene: .; abundance: once; CDR3nt: TGTGCCAGCAGGGACGACAGGTCCACTGCCTACGAGCAGTACTTC; CDR3aa: CASRDDRSTAYEQYF
v_gene: TRBV7-3; j_gene: TRBJ2-1; d_gene: .; abundance: .; CDR3nt: TGTGCCAGCAGCTTAAATTGGTACAGGGACCACAATGAGCAGTTCTTC; CDR3aa: CASSLNWYRDHNEQFF
v_gene: TRBV10-3; j_gene: TRBJ2-2; d_gene: .; abundance: .; CDR3nt: TGTGCCACTGGGCTCGGGGAGCTGTTTTTT; CDR3aa: CATGLGELFF
v_gene: TRBV6-4; j_gene: TRBJ2-1; d_gene: .; abundance: many; CDR3nt: TGTGCCAGCAGTGAGGACACCTACAATGAGCAGTTCTTC; CDR3aa: CASSEDTYNEQFF
v_gene: TRBV6-5; j_gene: TRBJ2-1; d_gene: .; abundance: few; CDR3nt: TGTGCCAGCAGTTACTCGAATGGGGGCGGTGAGCAGTTCTTC; CDR3aa: CASSYSNGGGEQFF
v_gene: TRBV6-2/TRBV6-3; j_gene: TRBJ2-2; d_gene: .; abundance: .; CDR3nt: TGTGCCAGCAGTTTTCACTGGGACGCCGGGGAGCTGTTTTTT; CDR3aa: CASSFHWDAGELFF
v_gene: TRBV4-1; j_gene: TRBJ1-5; d_gene: .; abundance: .; CDR3nt: TGCGCCAGCAGCCAATCCGGGGGCCAGCCCCAGCATTTT; CDR3aa: CASSQSGGQPQHF
v_gene: TRBV29-1; j_gene: TRBJ2-5; d_gene: .; abundance: few; CDR3nt: TGCAGCGTTGGGGTGATCGGGACTGGCCAAGAGACCCAGTACTTC; CDR3aa: CSVGVIGTGQETQYF
v_gene: TRBV7-9; j_gene: TRBJ2-5; d_gene: .; abundance: few; CDR3nt: TGTGCCAGCAGCCCTCCGGTCGTCGGGCGAGAGACCCAGTACTTC; CDR3aa: CASSPPVVGRETQYF
v_gene: TRBV5-1; j_gene: TRBJ2-1; d_gene: .; abundance: few; CDR3nt: TGCGCCAGCAGGACAGTTTACTACAATGAGCAGTTCTTC; CDR3aa: CASRTVYYNEQFF
v_gene: TRBV14; j_gene: TRBJ1-5; d_gene: .; abundance: .; CDR3nt: TGTGCCAGCAGCCTGATGGAGGGGCAGCCCCAGCATTTT; CDR3aa: CASSLMEGQPQHF
v_gene: TRBV7-2; j_gene: TRBJ1-2; d_gene: .; abundance: .; CDR3nt: TGTGCCAGCAGCCACTCGTCGACGGGGGTTTCCAGCTATGGCTACACCTTC; CDR3aa: CASSHSSTGVSSYGYTF
v_gene: TRBV5-4; j_gene: TRBJ2-7; d_gene: .; abundance: few; CDR3nt: TGTGCCAGCAGCTTGAGAGGGGCCCCCTACGAGCAGTACTTC; CDR3aa: CASSLRGAPYEQYF
v_gene: TRBV28; j_gene: TRBJ1-6; d_gene: TRBD1; abundance: .; CDR3nt: TGTGCCAGCAGTTTTGAGAGAAGGACAGGCCCATCACCCCTCCACTTT; CDR3aa: CASSFERRTGPSPLHF
v_gene: TRBV7-2; j_gene: TRBJ1-1; d_gene: .; abundance: once; CDR3nt: TGTGCCAGCAGCTACCTGGGGGACACTGAAGCTTTCTTT; CDR3aa: CASSYLGDTEAFF
v_gene: TRBV6-5; j_gene: TRBJ1-2; d_gene: .; abundance: .; CDR3nt: TGTGCCAGCAGTTACGGCACCTATGGCTACACCTTC; CDR3aa: CASSYGTYGYTF
v_gene: TRBV9; j_gene: TRBJ2-1; d_gene: .; abundance: .; CDR3nt: TGTGCCAGCAGCCCCCCAGAAGACTACAATGAGCAGTTCTTC; CDR3aa: CASSPPEDYNEQFF